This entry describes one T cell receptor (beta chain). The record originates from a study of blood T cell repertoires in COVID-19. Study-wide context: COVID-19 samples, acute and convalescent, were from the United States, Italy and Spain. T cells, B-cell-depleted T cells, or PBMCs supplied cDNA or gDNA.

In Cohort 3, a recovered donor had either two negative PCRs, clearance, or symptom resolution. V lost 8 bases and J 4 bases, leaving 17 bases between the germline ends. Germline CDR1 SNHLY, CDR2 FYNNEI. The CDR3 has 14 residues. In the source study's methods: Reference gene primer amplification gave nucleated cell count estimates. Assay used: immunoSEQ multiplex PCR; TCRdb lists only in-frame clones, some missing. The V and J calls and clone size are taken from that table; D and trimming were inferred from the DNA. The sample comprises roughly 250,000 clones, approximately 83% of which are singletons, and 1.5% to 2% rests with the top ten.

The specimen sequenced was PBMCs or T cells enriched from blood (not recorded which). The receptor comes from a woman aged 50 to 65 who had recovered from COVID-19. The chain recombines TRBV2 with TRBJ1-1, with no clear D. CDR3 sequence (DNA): TGTGCCAGCGTCCTGTCTGTCGCGGGCACTGAAGCTTTCTTT. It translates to CASVLSVAGTEAFF. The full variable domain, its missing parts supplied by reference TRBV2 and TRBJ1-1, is EPEVTQTPSHQVTQMGQEVILRCVPISNHLYFYWYRQILGQKVEFLVSFYNNEISEKSEIFDDQFSVERPDGSNFTLKIRSTKLEDSAMYFCASVLSVAGTEAFFGQGTRLTVV.